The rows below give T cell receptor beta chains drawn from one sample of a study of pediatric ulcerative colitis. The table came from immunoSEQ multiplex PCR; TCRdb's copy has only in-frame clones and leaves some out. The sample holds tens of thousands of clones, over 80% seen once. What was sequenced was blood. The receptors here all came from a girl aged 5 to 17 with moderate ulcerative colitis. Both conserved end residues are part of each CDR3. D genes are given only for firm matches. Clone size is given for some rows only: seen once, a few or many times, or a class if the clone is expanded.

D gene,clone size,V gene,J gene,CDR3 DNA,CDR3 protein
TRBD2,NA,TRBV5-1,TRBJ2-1,TGCGCCAGCAGCTTGGTAATCTCACTAGCGGGAGGGGATAATGAGCAGTTCTTC,CASSLVISLAGGDNEQFF
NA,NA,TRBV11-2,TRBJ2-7,TGTGCCAGCAGCTTAGACGGGGGTTGGCATGTAGACGAGCAGTACTTC,CASSLDGGWHVDEQYF
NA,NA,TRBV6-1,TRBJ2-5,TGTGCCAGCAGTGCCGCCGGGGCAGGTGGGGAGACCCAGTACTTC,CASSAAGAGGETQYF
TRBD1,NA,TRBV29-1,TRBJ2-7,TGCAGCGTCGCAACAGGGGTCTACGAGCAGTACTTC,CSVATGVYEQYF
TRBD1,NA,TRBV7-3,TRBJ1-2,TGTGCCAGCAGCCCTGGCCGGGACAGGGGTTATAATGGCTACACCTTC,CASSPGRDRGYNGYTF
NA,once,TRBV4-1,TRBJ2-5,TGCGCCAGCAGCCATTGGACGGGCCTACAAGAGACCCAGTACTTC,CASSHWTGLQETQYF
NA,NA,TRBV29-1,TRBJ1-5,TGCAGCGCCCAGGGGTATAGCAATCAGCCCCAGCATTTT,CSAQGYSNQPQHF
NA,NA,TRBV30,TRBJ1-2,TGTGCCTGGAGTGACTTCAGGGGCACCATCTATGGCTACACCTTC,CAWSDFRGTIYGYTF
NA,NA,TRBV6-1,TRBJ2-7,TGTGCCAGCAGTGAAGCGGACGCCGGATACGAGCAGTACTTC,CASSEADAGYEQYF
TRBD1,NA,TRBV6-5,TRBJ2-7,TGTGCCAGCAGAATAGGACAGGGCCAGGGCGAGCAGTACTTC,CASRIGQGQGEQYF
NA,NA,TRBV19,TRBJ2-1,TGTGCCAGTAGTATAGGGGCCTCCTACAATGAGCAGTTCTTC,CASSIGASYNEQFF
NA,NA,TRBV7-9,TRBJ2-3,TGTGCCAGCAGCTTTGAAGATCTATACACAGATACGCAGTATTTT,CASSFEDLYTDTQYF
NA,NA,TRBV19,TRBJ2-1,TGTGCCAGTAGTCTGGGACCTTCCTTGAGCAATGAGCAGTTCTTC,CASSLGPSLSNEQFF
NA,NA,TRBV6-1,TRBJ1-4,TGTGCCAGCAGTGGCTCGAATGAGGCAATTAATGAAAAACTGTTTTTT,CASSGSNEAINEKLFF
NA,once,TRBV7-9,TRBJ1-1,TGTGCCAGCAGCCTGGACACTGAAGCTTTCTTT,CASSLDTEAFF
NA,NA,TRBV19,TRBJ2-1,TGTGCCAGTAGTATTCGGGACCCATACAATGAGCAGTTCTTC,CASSIRDPYNEQFF
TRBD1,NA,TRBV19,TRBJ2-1,TGTGCCAGCGCTTTTAGGGACAGGGGGCTGGATGAGCAGTTCTTC,CASAFRDRGLDEQFF
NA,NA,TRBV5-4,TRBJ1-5,TGTGCCAGCAGCTTGGGGGATCAGCCCCAGCATTTT,CASSLGDQPQHF
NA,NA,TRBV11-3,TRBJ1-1,TGTGCCAGCAGCTTAGGGGTGAACACTGAAGCTTTCTTT,CASSLGVNTEAFF
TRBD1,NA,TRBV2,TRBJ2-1,TGTGCCAGCAGTGCGGACAGGAGCTCCTACAATGAGCAGTTCTTC,CASSADRSSYNEQFF
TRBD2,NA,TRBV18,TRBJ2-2,TGTGCCAGCTCGCAAAGGACTAGCGCGTCGCGCGGGGAGCTGTTTTTT,CASSQRTSASRGELFF
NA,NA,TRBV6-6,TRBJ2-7,TGTGCCAGCAGTCCGAACCTCCCCCGGTTCTCCTACGAGCAGTACTTC,CASSPNLPRFSYEQYF
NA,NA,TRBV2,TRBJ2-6,TGTGCCCAGCAATCCATCCCTGGGGCCAACGTCCTGACTTTC,CAQQSIPGANVLTF
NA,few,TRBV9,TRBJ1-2,TGTGCCAGCAGCTTGGGGTTCTATGGCTACACCTTC,CASSLGFYGYTF
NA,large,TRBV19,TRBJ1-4,TGTGCCAGTAGCATCTCCGGGACAAATGAGAAAAAACTGTTTTTT,CASSISGTNEKKLFF
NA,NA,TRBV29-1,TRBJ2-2,TGCAGCGTTTTGGTTAGGGCTTACACCGGGGAGCTGTTTTTT,CSVLVRAYTGELFF
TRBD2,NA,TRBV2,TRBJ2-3,TGTGCCAGCAGGTTTGCTGGCGGGGGTGTGTTTTTT,CASRFAGGGVFF
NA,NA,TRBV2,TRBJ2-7,TGTGCCAGCAGGGACAGAAGCTCCTACGAGCAGTACTTC,CASRDRSSYEQYF
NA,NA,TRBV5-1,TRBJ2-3,TGCGCCAGCAGCTCAAGGACTATTAGCACAGATACGCAGTATTTT,CASSSRTISTDTQYF
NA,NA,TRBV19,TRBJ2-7,TGTGCCAGTAATCCCTCGGGTCAAAACGAGCAGTACTTC,CASNPSGQNEQYF
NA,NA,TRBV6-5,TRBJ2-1,TGTGCCAGCAGTCTAACTTTGGGGGGGCGCACTGAGCAGTTCTTC,CASSLTLGGRTEQFF
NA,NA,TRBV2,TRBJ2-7,TGTGCCAGCAGGGCCGGGACGCAGCTTTCCGGGAAGTACTTC,CASRAGTQLSGKYF
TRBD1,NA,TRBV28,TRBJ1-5,TGTGCCAGCAGCTCGTGGACAGGGGATGGGGATAGCAATCAGCCCCAGCATTTT,CASSSWTGDGDSNQPQHF
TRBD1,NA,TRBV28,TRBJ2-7,TGTGCCAGCAGTACGATAACCCTCAGGGGGACGGGCTACGAGCAGTACTTC,CASSTITLRGTGYEQYF
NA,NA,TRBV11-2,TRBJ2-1,TGTGCCAGCAGCTTACCCCTCGGACAGCCCCGGGGTGAGCAGTTCTTC,CASSLPLGQPRGEQFF
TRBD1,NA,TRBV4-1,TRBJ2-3,TGCGCCAGCAGCCAACCTTACAGGGGGCGACCCCATGATACGCAGTATTTT,CASSQPYRGRPHDTQYF
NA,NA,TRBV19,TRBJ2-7,TGTGCCAGTAGCGATACCCCCAGAGACTACGAGCAGTACTTC,CASSDTPRDYEQYF
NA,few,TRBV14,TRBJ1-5,TGTGCCAGCAGCCTACACAGCAGACACGGGGAACAGCCCCAGCATTTT,CASSLHSRHGEQPQHF
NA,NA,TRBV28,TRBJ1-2,TGTGCCAGCAGTTCACACACAGATTTATTTGATGGCTACACCTTC,CASSSHTDLFDGYTF
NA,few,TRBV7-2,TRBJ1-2,TGTGCCAGCAGCAATCGAGCTGGCAGCAACTATGGCTACACCTTC,CASSNRAGSNYGYTF
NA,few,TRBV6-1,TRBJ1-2,TGTGCCAGCAGTGAACTGGGCCACTATGGCTACACCTTC,CASSELGHYGYTF
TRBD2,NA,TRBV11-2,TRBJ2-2,TGTGCCAGCAGCTTAGTAGCGGGGGGGCCCGGGGAGCTGTTTTTT,CASSLVAGGPGELFF
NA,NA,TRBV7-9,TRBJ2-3,TGTGCCAGCAGCACGACAGGAGATACGCAGTATTTT,CASSTTGDTQYF
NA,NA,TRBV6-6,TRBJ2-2,TGTGCCAGCAGTTACCTCCACTCCGGGGTCCCCGGGGAGCTGTTTTTT,CASSYLHSGVPGELFF
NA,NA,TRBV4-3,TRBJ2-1,TGCGCCAGCAGCCAAGGCGGGGACAATGAGCAGTTCTTC,CASSQGGDNEQFF
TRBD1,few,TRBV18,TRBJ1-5,TGTGCCAGCTCACCACGGACAGGGGAGGGAGGGACCCAGCATTTT,CASSPRTGEGGTQHF
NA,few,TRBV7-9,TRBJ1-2,TGTGCCAGCAGCCCTTTAGATGACAGGAGGGGCTACACCTTC,CASSPLDDRRGYTF
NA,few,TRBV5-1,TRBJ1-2,TGCGCCAGCAGACTTGATACCACCTATGGCTACACCTTC,CASRLDTTYGYTF
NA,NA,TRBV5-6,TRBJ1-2,TGTGCCAGCAGCTTGGCCGCAGGGTCAGATCGCTACACCTTC,CASSLAAGSDRYTF
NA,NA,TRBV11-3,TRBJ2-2,TGTGCCAGCAGCCAACATGGGTCCCCCGGGGAGCTGTTTTTT,CASSQHGSPGELFF
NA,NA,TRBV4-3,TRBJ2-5,TGCGCCAGCAGCCAAGGACGGCTTGATGTAGGGGAGACCCAGTACTTC,CASSQGRLDVGETQYF
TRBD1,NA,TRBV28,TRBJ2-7,TGTGCCAGCACCCTGCCTTCACGGGACAGGGGCTCCTACGAGCAGTACTTC,CASTLPSRDRGSYEQYF
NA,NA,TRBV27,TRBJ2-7,TGTGCCAGCAGTTGGTCCGGTGCCTACGAGCAGTACTTC,CASSWSGAYEQYF
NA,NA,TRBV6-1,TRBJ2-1,TGTGCCAGCAGTGGGGGCGTTAGCTCCTACAATGAGCAGTTCTTC,CASSGGVSSYNEQFF
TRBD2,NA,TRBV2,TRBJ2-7,TGTGCCAGCAGAGGAGCGGGGTCCTACGAGCAGTACTTC,CASRGAGSYEQYF
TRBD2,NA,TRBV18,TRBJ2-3,TGTGCCAGCTCACCGCTGGCTAGCGGGCATACGGCAGATACGCAGTATTTT,CASSPLASGHTADTQYF
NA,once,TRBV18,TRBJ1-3,TGTGCCAGCTCGCTGACCGGGGCCGGAAACACCATATATTTT,CASSLTGAGNTIYF